What follows are 9 T cell receptor beta chains derived from one specimen sequenced in a study of Ad26.COV2.S vaccination and SARS-CoV-2 variants. Indicated treatment: around 19 received Ad26.COV2.S at low or high dose, single or two shots; several received placebo; per-sample allocation not given. Day 63 following the first vaccine or placebo injection was when the samples were taken. Profiled with immunoSEQ multiplex PCR; TCRdb holds only in-frame clones, not every one. Here the sample spans roughly 410,000 clones, approximately 83% being singletons. The sample was peripheral blood, taken in a trial of Ad26.COV2.S vaccine versus placebo. The receptors were gathered from a person between 18 and 65 years old who received the Ad26.COV2.S COVID-19 vaccine or a placebo.

This clone was counted a few times. This chain connects TRBV10-3 to TRBJ1-2; 9 bases map to TRBD1. Germline CDR1 is ENHRY and CDR2 is SYGVKD. J was trimmed by 4 bases and V by 2 bases; bases with no gene match: 5. The CDR3 is 15 amino acids. The CDR3 sequence is CAISETPDRGYGYTF. The DNA of the CDR3 is TGTGCCATCAGTGAGACCCCGGACAGGGGCTATGGCTACACCTTC.

Here the CDR3 reads CASRRSLLAGETQYF. CDR3 nucleotide sequence: TGTGCCAGCAGGCGAAGTCTACTGGCTGGAGAGACCCAGTACTTC. The chain employs TRBV27 and TRBJ2-5; D is ambiguous. Germline CDR1 reads MNHEY; CDR2 reads SMNVEV (reference sequence). Between the trimmed V and J ends, which lost 6 bases and 4 bases, there was a span of 18 bases. This CDR3 contains 15 residues.

The gene calls are TRBV9 and TRBJ1-1; 8 bases are a match to TRBD1. This CDR3 region has 14 residues. Trimming took 2 bases from V and 14 from J; bases not matched to a gene: 14. Germline-derived CDR1 and CDR2 are SGDLS and YYNGEE. CDR3 loop: CASSVAGQGSRVFF. The CDR3 bases are TGTGCCAGCAGCGTGGCCGGACAGGGATCGCGGGTCTTCTTT.

This chain joins TRBV14 and TRBJ1-1; tentative D call: TRBD1 (5 bases). CDR1 and CDR2 from the germline V gene are SGHDN and FVKESK. The CDR3 consists of 16 residues. With 1 base removed from V and 0 bases from J, the gap between germline ends came to 12 bases. CDR3 loop: CASSQAEGTVNTEAFF. The CDR3 nucleotides read TGTGCCAGCAGCCAAGCCGAGGGGACGGTGAACACTGAAGCTTTCTTT.

The gene calls are TRBV30 and TRBJ2-3; the D is unclear. CDR1 and CDR2 (germline): GTSNPN, SVGIG (reference sequence). The length of the CDR3 is 12 residues. The V end was cut by 2 bases, the J end by 2 bases, with 5 bases between. The CDR3 bases are TGTGCCTGGAGTCGACTCACAGATACGCAGTATTTT. Translation: CAWSRLTDTQYF.

The chain joins TRBV7-2 to TRBJ1-3; D is unresolved. CDR1 and CDR2 (germline): SGHTA, FQGNSA. This CDR3 spans 15 amino acids. The V end was cut by 5 bases, the J end by 1 base, with 12 bases between. For the CDR3, the DNA is TGTGCCAGCAGCCCCCGAACGGTTTCTGGAAACACCATATATTTT. It encodes CASSPRTVSGNTIYF.

This sequence joins TRBV29-1 and TRBJ2-7; D is perhaps TRBD2 (7 bases). The V gene lost 6 bases and the J gene lost 4 bases, with 16 bases spanning the gap. The CDR3 extends over 13 amino acids. Germline V gene sequence: CDR1 SQVTM, CDR2 ANQGSEA. The CDR3 protein is CSVEGGSRYEQYF. The CDR3, as DNA: TGCAGCGTAGAGGGGGGGTCGCGGTACGAGCAGTACTTC.

The J gene is TRBJ2-7, the V gene TRBV5-6, with TRBD1 matching over 12 bases. The CDR3 loop spans 15 amino acids. Germline V CDR1 and CDR2: SGHDT, YYEEEE. V was clipped by 5 bases and J by 5 bases; unmatched bases: 8. The CDR3, as DNA: TGTGCCAGCAGGGGCGGGGGACAGGGGGCACACGAGCAGTACTTC. The encoded protein is CASRGGGQGAHEQYF.

The chain couples TRBV2 to TRBJ2-1, with 7 bases lining up with TRBD2. Germline trimming cut 7 bases from V and 4 bases from J; bases unmatched to any gene: 4. Per the germline V gene, CDR1 is SNHLY and CDR2 is FYNNEI. The CDR3 runs to 13 residues. In DNA, the CDR3 is TGTGCCAGCATGGGGAGGGTTTACAATGAGCAGTTCTTC. Protein sequence: CASMGRVYNEQFF.